Each of the 7 T cell receptor beta chains below was sequenced from the same sample in a study of T cells after yellow fever vaccination. TCRdb reprocessed the 5' RACE reads via MiXCR and lists one record per CDR3 protein. Here the sample spans some 250,000 distinct CDR3 sequences, less than 9% being singletons. The sequencing used CD4+ T cells sorted from PBMCs, collected 15 days after the yellow fever booster vaccination. These receptors originate from a young man who received the YFV17D yellow fever vaccine.

This clonotype has more than one count but fewer than ten. J is TRBJ2-1 and V is TRBV12-3 or TRBV12-4; 12 positions match TRBD2. Trimming removed 6 bases from V and 10 bases from J; junction bases left unmatched: 4. The CDR3 sequence is 13 residues long. This CDR3 reads CASRPTSGSEQFF. DNA of the CDR3: TGTGCCAGCAGGCCGACTAGCGGGAGCGAGCAGTTCTTC.

This chain uses TRBV5-4 with TRBJ2-3; unclear D gene. Germline loops: CDR1 SGHNT, CDR2 YYREEE (reference sequence). This CDR3 is 15 amino acids long. The V end lost 0 bases, the J end lost 3 bases, and 11 bases lay between the germline ends. The CDR3 loop is CASSLAGQKTDTQYF. The DNA for the CDR3 is TGTGCCAGCAGCTTGGCGGGCCAGAAGACAGATACGCAGTATTTT.

The sample holds many counts of this clonotype. The chain joins TRBV14 to TRBJ2-1; 9 positions agree with TRBD2. J was trimmed by 4 bases and V by 4 bases; bases with no gene match: 14. The CDR3 contains 18 residues. Germline V CDR1 and CDR2: SGHDN, FVKESK. The CDR3 region is CASSPDPAGGRVYNEQFF. The CDR3 coding sequence is TGTGCCAGCAGCCCGGATCCAGCTGGCGGGAGGGTGTACAATGAGCAGTTCTTC.

This clonotype was counted many times. The V gene is TRBV30, the J gene TRBJ2-7; 7 bases are a match to TRBD2. V lost 0 bases, J lost 3 bases, and 5 bases stayed unmatched. This CDR3 has 14 residues. Germline values: CDR1 GTSNPN, CDR2 SVGIG (reference sequence). In nucleotides, the CDR3 is TGTGCCTGGAGTGTACTGGGCGGGAGCTACGAGCAGTACTTC. Translating it yields CAWSVLGGSYEQYF.

This clonotype was seen a few times. The chain combines TRBV5-1 with TRBJ2-2; D not resolved. Trimming pared 0 bases from V and 4 bases from J, leaving 10 bases between. The CDR3 is made up of 15 amino acids. Per the germline V gene, CDR1 is SGHRS and CDR2 is YFSETQ. CDR3 in DNA: TGCGCCAGCAGCTTGGGGCCATCGGGCACCGGGGAGCTGTTTTTT. Amino acid sequence: CASSLGPSGTGELFF.

The V and J genes are TRBV18 and TRBJ2-1; D might be TRBD2 (6 bases). The CDR3 spans 17 residues. Trimming stripped 3 bases from V and 6 bases from J, with 21 bases between. Germline V gene lookup returns CDR1 KGHSH and CDR2 LQKENI. The CDR3 DNA follows: TGTGCCAGCTCACCTACTGGATTGGCCAGAGCGGGCAATGAGCAGTTCTTC. It specifies CASSPTGLARAGNEQFF.

The V gene is TRBV20-1, the J gene TRBJ1-2, with 9 positions matching TRBD1. Germline values: CDR1 DFQATT, CDR2 SNEGSKA (reference sequence). This CDR3 comprises 13 residues. After removal of 5 bases from V and 6 bases from J, the junction contained 7 bases not matched to a gene. CDR3 protein: CSALQGARDGYTF. CDR3 in DNA: TGCAGTGCTTTACAGGGGGCGCGTGATGGCTACACCTTC.